The 3 T cell receptor beta chains listed next were all sequenced from one sample in a study of glioma-infiltrating T cells after dendritic cell vaccination. Method: immunoSEQ multiplex PCR; TCRdb's copy keeps in-frame clones and lacks some. The sample shows tens of thousands of clones, roughly four fifths of them seen only once. The starting material was blood, obtained before dendritic cell vaccination. These receptors were collected from a human donor with glioblastoma.

The rearrangement uses TRBV6-1 and TRBJ2-1; the D gene is possibly TRBD2 (6 bases). The CDR3 is made up of 15 amino acids. Per the germline V gene, CDR1 is MNHNS and CDR2 is SASEGT. The ends were cut back, 6 bases at V and 9 bases at J, with 21 bases in the middle. In nucleotides, the CDR3 is TGTGCCAGCAGGAGCCGGGACGGGAGCCGTCCTGAGCAGTTCTTC. This sequence encodes CASRSRDGSRPEQFF.

The table lists this clone with a count of one. V gene TRBV5-6 combines with J gene TRBJ1-5; 8 nucleotides match TRBD1. The V gene end was trimmed by 4 bases and the J gene end by 3 bases; junction bases not matched to a gene: 3. The germline V gene encodes CDR1 SGHDT and CDR2 YYEEEE. This CDR3 comprises 14 residues. This chain's CDR3 is CASSLGQVNQPQHF. CDR3 DNA: TGTGCCAGCAGCCTGGGACAGGTCAATCAGCCCCAGCATTTT.

The chain has TRBV4-2 and TRBJ1-1; perhaps TRBD1 as D (5 bases). The V end lost 1 base, the J end lost 6 bases, and 18 bases lay between the germline ends. Germline lookup yields CDR1 LGHNA and CDR2 YNFKEQ. The CDR3 spans 16 residues. CDR3 in DNA: TGTGCCAGCAGCCAAGTCTCTTCTGGGCGGGGCTCTGAAGCTTTCTTT. Amino acids: CASSQVSSGRGSEAFF.